This record looks at one T cell receptor (beta chain) sequence and its context. Its antigen is unknown. The entry originates in a study of shared clonotypes between healthy human individuals. Overall study findings and caveats: Expectations were that clonotype sharing among donors would be affected by sequencing depth.

Germline V lookup: CDR1 SGHTA, CDR2 FQGTGA. There are 15 residues in the CDR3. The V and J ends lost 2 bases and 2 bases respectively, with 9 bases between them. Assay: immunoSEQ multiplex PCR; the TCRdb copy retains only in-frame clones and omits some. The table lists some 700,000 clones, 90% of them singletons. The rearrangement uses TRBV7-3 and TRBJ2-2, with a weak D call TRBD1 (5 bases). The sequence derives from a man between 18 and 35 years old in good health. Some clones in this sample may be carry-over from other donors' samples. Specimen: memory CD8+ T cells from PBMCs. As for subset: CD45RO+ cells pooled with CCR7-negative TemRA cells. This CDR3 is CASSLWGSNTGELFF. The CDR3 DNA follows: TGTGCCAGCAGCTTATGGGGCAGTAACACCGGGGAGCTGTTTTTT.